Sequencing of this TCR beta chain was carried out in a study of blood T cell repertoires in COVID-19. Overall study: Spain, Italy and the United States supplied samples that represented acute and convalescent COVID-19. From T cells, B-cell-depleted T cells, or PBMCs came the material, which was cDNA or gDNA.

Using immunoSEQ multiplex PCR, the repertoire was profiled, and TCRdb retains in-frame clones only, with some absent. The repertoire holds about 210,000 clones, roughly 80% seen once, with roughly 7.6% in the top ten. During active infection, Seattle patients enrolled and were then monitored through disease. Looked up from germline, CDR1 is LGHDT and CDR2 is YNNKEL (reference sequence). This CDR3 region has 14 residues. Trimming took 1 base from V and 2 from J, leaving 9 bases between them. Sample: peripheral blood. The chain uses TRBV3-1 (or the pseudogene TRBV3-2) and TRBJ2-7; D is unresolved. The TCR originated in an elderly woman with COVID-19, enrolled during active disease. CDR3 sequence: CASSQGLDPYEQYF. CDR3 sequence (DNA): TGTGCCAGCAGCCAAGGGCTAGATCCCTACGAGCAGTACTTC.